The rows below give T cell receptor beta chains drawn from one sample of a study of cytomegalovirus exposure and HLA in healthy donors. Clones were read by immunoSEQ multiplex PCR, and TCRdb kept only the in-frame ones, dropping some. The table includes 170,000 or so clones, 80% detected once. Sequencing used PBMCs. Receptors originate from a boy aged 5 to 17 in good health and CMV-seronegative. Each CDR3 is given with its conserved first and last residue. A D gene is named only where the DNA matches it firmly. Size values are once, few and many counts, or a class for expanded clones, and some rows have none.

j_call: TRBJ2-4
d_call: TRBD1
clone_size: .
v_call: TRBV7-3
cdr3_nt: TGTGCCAGCAGCTTACAGGGGGCGGCCAAAAACATTCAGTACTTC
cdr3_aa: CASSLQGAAKNIQYF

j_call: TRBJ1-2
d_call: .
clone_size: .
v_call: TRBV14
cdr3_nt: TGTGCCAGCAGTCGGGATAACTATGGCTACACCTTC
cdr3_aa: CASSRDNYGYTF

j_call: TRBJ1-5
d_call: TRBD1
clone_size: .
v_call: TRBV9
cdr3_nt: TGTGCCAGCAGCGCGGGGACAGGAGAGAATAATCAGCCCCAGCATTTT
cdr3_aa: CASSAGTGENNQPQHF

j_call: TRBJ1-5
d_call: .
clone_size: .
v_call: TRBV27
cdr3_nt: TGTGCCAGCAGTTTTCGGAGTAGCAATCAGCCCCAGCATTTT
cdr3_aa: CASSFRSSNQPQHF

j_call: TRBJ2-1
d_call: TRBD1
clone_size: .
v_call: TRBV4-1
cdr3_nt: TGCGCCAGCAGCCAGCCGACAGGGAAAAATGAGCAGTTCTTC
cdr3_aa: CASSQPTGKNEQFF

j_call: TRBJ2-7
d_call: TRBD2
clone_size: .
v_call: TRBV6-5
cdr3_nt: TGTGCCAGCAGTCCTGGGACTAGCCGACGAGAGCAGTACTTC
cdr3_aa: CASSPGTSRREQYF

j_call: TRBJ1-1
d_call: .
clone_size: .
v_call: TRBV29-1
cdr3_nt: TGCAGCGTTGGGAGGGAAACGAACACTGAAGCTTTCTTT
cdr3_aa: CSVGRETNTEAFF

j_call: TRBJ2-1
d_call: .
clone_size: .
v_call: TRBV6-6
cdr3_nt: TGTGCCAGCAGTTACGGTTATGCGGGGACTCACAATGAGCAGTTCTTC
cdr3_aa: CASSYGYAGTHNEQFF

j_call: TRBJ2-7
d_call: .
clone_size: .
v_call: TRBV6-1
cdr3_nt: TGTGCCAGCAGTGTGCCAGACGAGCAGTACTTC
cdr3_aa: CASSVPDEQYF

j_call: TRBJ2-1
d_call: .
clone_size: .
v_call: TRBV10-3
cdr3_nt: TGTGCCATCAATACGGGAGAGATCTACAATGAGCAGTTCTTC
cdr3_aa: CAINTGEIYNEQFF

j_call: TRBJ2-1
d_call: TRBD2
clone_size: few
v_call: TRBV25-1
cdr3_nt: TGTGCCAGCCAGGGACTAGCGGGAGCGATCGATGAGCAGTTCTTC
cdr3_aa: CASQGLAGAIDEQFF

j_call: TRBJ2-2
d_call: .
clone_size: .
v_call: TRBV4-1
cdr3_nt: TGCGCCAGCAGCCACCTTGCCGGGGAGCTGTTTTTT
cdr3_aa: CASSHLAGELFF

j_call: TRBJ2-5
d_call: .
clone_size: .
v_call: TRBV4-1
cdr3_nt: TGCGCCAGCAGCCAAGACGGACTGAGAGAGACCCAGTACTTC
cdr3_aa: CASSQDGLRETQYF

j_call: TRBJ2-1
d_call: .
clone_size: few
v_call: TRBV18
cdr3_nt: TGTGCCAGCTCCCCAACAAGGGAGAATGAGCAGTTCTTC
cdr3_aa: CASSPTRENEQFF

j_call: TRBJ2-1
d_call: TRBD2
clone_size: once
v_call: TRBV7-2
cdr3_nt: TGTGCCAGCAGCTTAGCGGTACGAGCGGGAGGCAATGAGCAGTTCTTC
cdr3_aa: CASSLAVRAGGNEQFF

j_call: TRBJ2-7
d_call: TRBD1
clone_size: .
v_call: TRBV5-1
cdr3_nt: TGCGCCAGCAGCTCAGACAGGGGGTCGACGGACTACGAGCAGTACTTC
cdr3_aa: CASSSDRGSTDYEQYF

j_call: TRBJ1-1
d_call: .
clone_size: .
v_call: TRBV15
cdr3_nt: TGTGCCACCAGCAGAGGGGGGGTTTTTACTGAAGCTTTCTTT
cdr3_aa: CATSRGGVFTEAFF

j_call: TRBJ1-5
d_call: .
clone_size: .
v_call: TRBV2
cdr3_nt: TGTGCCAGCAGTGGAGAGGTGGGGGCGAATCAGCCCCAGCATTTT
cdr3_aa: CASSGEVGANQPQHF

j_call: TRBJ2-5
d_call: TRBD2
clone_size: .
v_call: TRBV5-4
cdr3_nt: TGTGCCAGCAGCTTGGCGTTAGCGGGGGGGGAGACCCAGTACTTC
cdr3_aa: CASSLALAGGETQYF

j_call: TRBJ1-5
d_call: .
clone_size: .
v_call: TRBV19
cdr3_nt: TGTGCCAGTAGTCCCCCAGGGAGGGTACAGCCCCAGCATTTT
cdr3_aa: CASSPPGRVQPQHF

j_call: TRBJ2-7
d_call: TRBD2
clone_size: .
v_call: TRBV7-2
cdr3_nt: TGTGCCAGCAGCTTAATCTCTAGCGGGAGTTACGAGCAGTACTTC
cdr3_aa: CASSLISSGSYEQYF

j_call: TRBJ2-2
d_call: .
clone_size: .
v_call: TRBV13
cdr3_nt: TGTGCCAGCACGGAACCGCGGATATCTACCGGGGAGCTGTTTTTT
cdr3_aa: CASTEPRISTGELFF

j_call: TRBJ1-6
d_call: .
clone_size: .
v_call: TRBV2
cdr3_nt: TGTGCCAGCAGTGAAGCGCTTCCAGGGTCGAGTTCACCCCTCCACTTT
cdr3_aa: CASSEALPGSSSPLHF

j_call: TRBJ1-5
d_call: .
clone_size: .
v_call: TRBV5-6
cdr3_nt: TGTGCCAGCAGCCGTTTAGACAGTTCAAATCAGCCCCAGCATTTT
cdr3_aa: CASSRLDSSNQPQHF

j_call: TRBJ2-1
d_call: .
clone_size: .
v_call: TRBV30
cdr3_nt: TGTGCCTGGAGTGTAAACGGGAAGTCCAATGAGCAGTTCTTC
cdr3_aa: CAWSVNGKSNEQFF

j_call: TRBJ2-1
d_call: TRBD1
clone_size: few
v_call: TRBV5-4
cdr3_nt: TGTGCCAGCAGCTTCGACAGGGGCGATAATGAGCAGTTCTTC
cdr3_aa: CASSFDRGDNEQFF

j_call: TRBJ2-7
d_call: .
clone_size: .
v_call: TRBV11-3
cdr3_nt: TGTGCCAGCAGCTTAAGGTCCTCACAGGTCTTATCCTACGAGCAGTACTTC
cdr3_aa: CASSLRSSQVLSYEQYF

j_call: TRBJ1-1
d_call: TRBD1
clone_size: .
v_call: TRBV19
cdr3_nt: TGTGCCAGTAGTCTCACCCACAGGGGGCACACTGAAGCTTTCTTT
cdr3_aa: CASSLTHRGHTEAFF

j_call: TRBJ1-2
d_call: TRBD1
clone_size: .
v_call: TRBV11-3
cdr3_nt: TGTGCCAGCAGCATCCGGACAGGGGGCGCTTTCACCTTC
cdr3_aa: CASSIRTGGAFTF

j_call: TRBJ1-3
d_call: .
clone_size: .
v_call: TRBV11-2
cdr3_nt: TGTGCCAGCAGCTTATTACAGGGCTCTGGAAACACCATATATTTT
cdr3_aa: CASSLLQGSGNTIYF

j_call: TRBJ2-7
d_call: .
clone_size: .
v_call: TRBV13
cdr3_nt: TGTGCCAGCAGCTTACGGACGAAAGGGGTCGAGCAGTACTTC
cdr3_aa: CASSLRTKGVEQYF

j_call: TRBJ1-1
d_call: .
clone_size: .
v_call: TRBV2
cdr3_nt: TGTGCCAGCAGTGTGTCGGGGAACACTGAAGCTTTCTTT
cdr3_aa: CASSVSGNTEAFF

j_call: TRBJ2-7
d_call: TRBD1
clone_size: once
v_call: TRBV5-4
cdr3_nt: TGTGCCAGCAGCTTGCGGGGACAGCTCGTGCAGTACTTC
cdr3_aa: CASSLRGQLVQYF

j_call: TRBJ1-2
d_call: TRBD1
clone_size: .
v_call: TRBV7-8
cdr3_nt: TGTGCCAGCAGCTTAGTAGGGGACAGGCACTATGGCTACACCTTC
cdr3_aa: CASSLVGDRHYGYTF

j_call: TRBJ2-5
d_call: TRBD1
clone_size: .
v_call: TRBV29-1
cdr3_nt: TGCAGCGTTCGAGGCGGGACAGGGGGCCGCGAGACCCAGTACTTC
cdr3_aa: CSVRGGTGGRETQYF

j_call: TRBJ1-1
d_call: .
clone_size: few
v_call: TRBV30
cdr3_nt: TGTGCCTGGAGTGTAGCTCTGAACACTGAAGCTTTCTTT
cdr3_aa: CAWSVALNTEAFF

j_call: TRBJ1-1
d_call: .
clone_size: once
v_call: TRBV10-3
cdr3_nt: TGTGCCATCAGTGAGCGGGGCACTGAAGCTTTCTTT
cdr3_aa: CAISERGTEAFF